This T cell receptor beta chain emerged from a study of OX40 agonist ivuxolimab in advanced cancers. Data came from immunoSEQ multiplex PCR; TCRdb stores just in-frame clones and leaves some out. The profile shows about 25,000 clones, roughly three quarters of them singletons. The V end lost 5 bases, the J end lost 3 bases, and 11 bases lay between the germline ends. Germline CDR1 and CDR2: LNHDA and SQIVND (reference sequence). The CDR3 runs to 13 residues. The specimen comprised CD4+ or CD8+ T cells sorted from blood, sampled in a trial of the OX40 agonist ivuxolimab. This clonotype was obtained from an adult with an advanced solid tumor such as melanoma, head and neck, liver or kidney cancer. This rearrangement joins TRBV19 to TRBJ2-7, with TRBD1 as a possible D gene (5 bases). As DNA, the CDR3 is TGTGCCAGTAGTCCGGCTACAGGCTACGAGCAGTACTTC. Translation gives CASSPATGYEQYF.